The 5 T cell receptor beta chains below come from one sample, sequenced in a study of blood T cell repertoires in COVID-19. The protocol was immunoSEQ multiplex PCR, while the TCRdb copy is restricted to in-frame clones and leaves out a portion. Here the sample spans 65,000 to 95,000 clones, 90% to 95% being singletons. The source material was peripheral blood. These TCRs come from a man aged 50 to 60 with COVID-19, enrolled during active disease.

The chain has TRBV6-5 and TRBJ1-5; TRBD1 is a possible D gene (5 bases). Trimming removed 6 bases at V and 0 bases at J, with 12 bases between. The CDR3 sequence is 15 residues long. CDR1 MNHEY and CDR2 SVGAGI come from the germline V gene. CDR3 residues: CASRPDSYSNQPQHF. The CDR3 DNA reads as TGTGCCAGCAGACCCGACAGCTATAGCAATCAGCCCCAGCATTTT.

This rearrangement joins TRBV15 to TRBJ1-4, with TRBD1 matching 7 bases. This CDR3 is built from 14 residues. Germline V CDR1 and CDR2: LNHNV, YYDKDF (reference sequence). The ends lost 5 bases at V and 8 bases at J; junction bases unmatched: 8. This CDR3 reads CATSPGGLREKLFF. The CDR3 DNA follows: TGTGCCACCAGCCCAGGGGGGTTGAGAGAAAAACTGTTTTTT.

V and J are TRBV28 and TRBJ1-4; TRBD1 is a possible D gene (6 bases). The CDR3 length is 14 residues. In germline, CDR1 is MDHEN, CDR2 SYDVKM. The V gene lost 4 bases and the J gene lost 8 bases, with 14 bases spanning the gap. The CDR3 protein is CASSSRRTDEKLFF. CDR3 DNA sequence: TGTGCCAGCAGTTCCCGGCGGACAGACGAAAAACTGTTTTTT.

This sequence joins TRBV10-3 and TRBJ2-2; TRBD1 matches 7 bases. With 6 bases clipped from V and 1 base from J, the junction kept 8 bases outside the gene matches. Germline values: CDR1 ENHRY, CDR2 SYGVKD. The CDR3 loop spans 16 amino acids. CDR3 loop: CAISEGQNENTGELFF. The CDR3 nucleotides read TGTGCCATCAGCGAGGGACAGAACGAGAACACCGGGGAGCTGTTTTTT.

The J gene is TRBJ1-5, the V gene TRBV19; 7 bases are a match to TRBD1. This CDR3 contains 16 residues. CDR1 is LNHDA and CDR2 is SQIVND in the germline V gene (reference sequence). Trimming at V came to 5 bases and at J to 0 bases, leaving 7 bases not matched to a gene. This CDR3 reads CASSGETGYSNQPQHF. DNA of the CDR3: TGTGCCAGTAGTGGAGAGACAGGGTATAGCAATCAGCCCCAGCATTTT. The whole variable domain, remainder taken from reference TRBV19 and TRBJ1-5, is DGGITQSPKYLFRKEGQNVTLSCEQNLNHDAMYWYRQDPGQGLRLIYYSQIVNDFQKGDIAEGYSVSREKKESFPLTVTSAQKNPTAFYLCASSGETGYSNQPQHFGDGTRLSIL.